The rows below give T cell receptor beta chains drawn from one sample of a study of vaccination and CD4 T cells after COVID-19. TCRdb reanalysed the PCR reads using MiXCR and keeps one entry per CDR3 protein. The data contain under 25,000 distinct CDR3 sequences, 50% to 70% of them singletons. Antigen specificity for these receptors is unknown. Sequencing used CD4+ T cells from blood, cultured in vitro, obtained after SARS-CoV-2 vaccination. The receptors were gathered from a human donor who received a COVID-19 vaccine. Both conserved end residues are part of each CDR3. The order of the fields is clone size, D gene, V gene, J gene, CDR3 DNA, CDR3 protein. A D gene is named only where the DNA matches it firmly. Clone size is shown for a subset of rows, as once, few, many or a class of expanded clone.

clone_size: -; d_call: -; v_call: TRBV6-5; j_call: TRBJ2-7; cdr3_nt: TGTGCCAGCAGTTACCGGGGCTACGAGCAGTACTTC; cdr3_aa: CASSYRGYEQYF
clone_size: -; d_call: TRBD2; v_call: TRBV3-1; j_call: TRBJ2-1; cdr3_nt: TGTGCCAGCAGCCAATCTAGCGGGGGGGCGTTGAGTGAGCAGTTCTTC; cdr3_aa: CASSQSSGGALSEQFF
clone_size: -; d_call: -; v_call: TRBV2; j_call: TRBJ2-7; cdr3_nt: TGTGCCAGCAGGTTCCGGGGCACGAGCCTCTACGAGCAGTACTTC; cdr3_aa: CASRFRGTSLYEQYF
clone_size: -; d_call: TRBD1; v_call: TRBV24-1; j_call: TRBJ2-3; cdr3_nt: TGTGCCACCAGTGACCCGGGACAGGGGACAGATACGCAGTATTTT; cdr3_aa: CATSDPGQGTDTQYF
clone_size: -; d_call: -; v_call: TRBV6-1; j_call: TRBJ1-2; cdr3_nt: TGTGCCAGCAGTGGCCAGGTGTCAGCTAACTATGGCTACACCTTC; cdr3_aa: CASSGQVSANYGYTF
clone_size: -; d_call: TRBD1; v_call: TRBV12-3/TRBV12-4; j_call: TRBJ2-7; cdr3_nt: TGTGCCAGCAGCTCAGGACAGGGTGGATACGAGCAGTACTTC; cdr3_aa: CASSSGQGGYEQYF
clone_size: -; d_call: TRBD2; v_call: TRBV7-2; j_call: TRBJ2-3; cdr3_nt: TGTGCCAGCAGCTTAGTCGCTAGCGGGGTGGGGGATACGCAGTATTTT; cdr3_aa: CASSLVASGVGDTQYF
clone_size: -; d_call: TRBD2; v_call: TRBV18; j_call: TRBJ2-1; cdr3_nt: TGTGCCAGCTCACCCCTGACTAGCGGGGACAATGAGCAGTTCTTC; cdr3_aa: CASSPLTSGDNEQFF
clone_size: -; d_call: TRBD1; v_call: TRBV5-4; j_call: TRBJ1-2; cdr3_nt: TGTGCCAGCAGCCCGGGACAGAGAGTAAACTATGGCTACACCTTC; cdr3_aa: CASSPGQRVNYGYTF
clone_size: -; d_call: TRBD2; v_call: TRBV10-3; j_call: TRBJ2-5; cdr3_nt: TGTGCCATCAGCAGGACTAGCGCCCTCGTGGAGACCCAGTACTTC; cdr3_aa: CAISRTSALVETQYF
clone_size: few; d_call: TRBD1; v_call: TRBV30; j_call: TRBJ2-1; cdr3_nt: TGTGCCTGGAGGGGACAGGGCAATAATGAGCAGTTCTTC; cdr3_aa: CAWRGQGNNEQFF
clone_size: few; d_call: -; v_call: TRBV27; j_call: TRBJ1-1; cdr3_nt: TGTGCCAGCAGTTCGGTCGGGGCAGGGGTGAATGAAGCTTTCTTT; cdr3_aa: CASSSVGAGVNEAFF
clone_size: -; d_call: -; v_call: TRBV6-5; j_call: TRBJ2-4; cdr3_nt: TGTGCCAGCAGTTCCCTACAAGGGAGCATTCAGTACTTC; cdr3_aa: CASSSLQGSIQYF
clone_size: -; d_call: TRBD2; v_call: TRBV7-3; j_call: TRBJ2-3; cdr3_nt: TGTGCCAGCAGCTTGGGAGGGCTCACAGATACGCAGTATTTT; cdr3_aa: CASSLGGLTDTQYF
clone_size: -; d_call: TRBD1; v_call: TRBV20-1; j_call: TRBJ1-2; cdr3_nt: TGCAGTGCGCCCCGGACAGGGGTAGCTAACTATGGCTACACCTTC; cdr3_aa: CSAPRTGVANYGYTF
clone_size: few; d_call: -; v_call: TRBV30; j_call: TRBJ1-2; cdr3_nt: TGTGCCTGGAGTCCACTCGTTTTTGATGGCTACACCTTC; cdr3_aa: CAWSPLVFDGYTF
clone_size: -; d_call: -; v_call: TRBV5-6; j_call: TRBJ1-2; cdr3_nt: TGTGCCAGCAGCCGCCCGGTGCGCCAGGCGGTCGACTATGGCTACACCTTC; cdr3_aa: CASSRPVRQAVDYGYTF
clone_size: -; d_call: -; v_call: TRBV25-1; j_call: TRBJ1-1; cdr3_nt: TGTGCCAGCAGTCCTAACACTGAAGCTTTCTTT; cdr3_aa: CASSPNTEAFF
clone_size: -; d_call: TRBD1; v_call: TRBV19; j_call: TRBJ1-2; cdr3_nt: TGTGCCAGTAGCCCCGGACAGGGGCGCTATGGCTACACCTTC; cdr3_aa: CASSPGQGRYGYTF
clone_size: -; d_call: -; v_call: TRBV6-1; j_call: TRBJ1-2; cdr3_nt: TGTGCCAGCAGATCGGACAGCCCAGCTAACTATGGCTACACCTTC; cdr3_aa: CASRSDSPANYGYTF